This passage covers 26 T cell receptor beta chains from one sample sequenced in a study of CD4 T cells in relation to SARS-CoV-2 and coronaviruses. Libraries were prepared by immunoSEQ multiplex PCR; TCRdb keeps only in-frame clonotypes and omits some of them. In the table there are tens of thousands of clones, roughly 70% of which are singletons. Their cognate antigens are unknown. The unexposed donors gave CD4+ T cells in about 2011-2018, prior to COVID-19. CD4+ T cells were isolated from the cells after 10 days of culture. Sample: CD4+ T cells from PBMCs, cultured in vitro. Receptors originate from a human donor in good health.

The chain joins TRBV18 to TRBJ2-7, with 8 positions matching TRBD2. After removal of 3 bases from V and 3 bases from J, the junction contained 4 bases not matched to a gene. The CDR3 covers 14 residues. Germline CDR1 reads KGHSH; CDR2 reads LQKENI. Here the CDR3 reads CASSPGRGDYEQYF. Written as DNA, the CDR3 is TGTGCCAGCTCACCCGGGCGGGGGGACTACGAGCAGTACTTC.

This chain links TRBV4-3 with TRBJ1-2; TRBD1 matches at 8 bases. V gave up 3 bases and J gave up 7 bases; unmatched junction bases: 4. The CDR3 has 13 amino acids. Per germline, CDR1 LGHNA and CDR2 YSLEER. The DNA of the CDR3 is TGCGCCAGCAGCCAGCAGGGGGCGGGTGGCTACACCTTC. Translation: CASSQQGAGGYTF.

The CDR3 reads CASSARSVNTGELFF. The CDR3, as DNA: TGTGCCAGCAGCGCCCGGTCAGTCAACACCGGGGAGCTGTTTTTT. The chain joins TRBV7-6 to TRBJ2-2; unclear D gene. The CDR3 totals 15 residues. Germline assignment: CDR1 SGHVS and CDR2 FNYEAQ. The V end lost 5 bases, the J end lost 2 bases, and 12 bases lay between the germline ends.

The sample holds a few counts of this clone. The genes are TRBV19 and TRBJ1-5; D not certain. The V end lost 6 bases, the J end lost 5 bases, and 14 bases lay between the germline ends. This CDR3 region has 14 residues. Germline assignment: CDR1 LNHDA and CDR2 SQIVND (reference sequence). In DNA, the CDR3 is TGTGCCAGTAGGAGGGATCACGGGGATCAGCCCCAGCATTTT. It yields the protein CASRRDHGDQPQHF. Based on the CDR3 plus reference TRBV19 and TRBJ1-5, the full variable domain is DGGITQSPKYLFRKEGQNVTLSCEQNLNHDAMYWYRQDPGQGLRLIYYSQIVNDFQKGDIAEGYSVSREKKESFPLTVTSAQKNPTAFYLCASRRDHGDQPQHFGDGTRLSIL.

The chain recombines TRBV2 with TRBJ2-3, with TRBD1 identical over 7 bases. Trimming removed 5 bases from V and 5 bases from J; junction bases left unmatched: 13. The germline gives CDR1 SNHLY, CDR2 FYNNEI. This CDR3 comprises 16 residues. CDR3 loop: CASSLQGTAARDTQYF. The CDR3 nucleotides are TGTGCCAGCAGTCTACAGGGGACCGCGGCACGAGATACGCAGTATTTT.

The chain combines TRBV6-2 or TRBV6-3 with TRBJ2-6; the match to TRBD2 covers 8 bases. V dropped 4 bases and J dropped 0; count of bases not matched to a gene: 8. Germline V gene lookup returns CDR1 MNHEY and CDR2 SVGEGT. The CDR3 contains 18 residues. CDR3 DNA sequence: TGTGCCAGCAGTTCGGTTCCAGCGGGAGTCTCTGGGGCCAACGTCCTGACTTTC. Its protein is CASSSVPAGVSGANVLTF.

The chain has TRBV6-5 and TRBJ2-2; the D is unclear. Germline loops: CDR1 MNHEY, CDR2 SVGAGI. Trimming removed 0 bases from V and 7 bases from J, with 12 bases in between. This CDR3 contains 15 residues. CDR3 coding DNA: TGTGCCAGCAGTTACTCCTCGGGTGCCCACGGGGAGCTGTTTTTT. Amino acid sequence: CASSYSSGAHGELFF.

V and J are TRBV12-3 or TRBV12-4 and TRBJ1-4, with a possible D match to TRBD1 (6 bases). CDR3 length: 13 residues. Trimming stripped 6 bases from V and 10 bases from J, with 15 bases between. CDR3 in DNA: TGTGCCAGCAGCCCCTCGGGGGGCGGAAAACTGTTTTTT. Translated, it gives CASSPSGGGKLFF.

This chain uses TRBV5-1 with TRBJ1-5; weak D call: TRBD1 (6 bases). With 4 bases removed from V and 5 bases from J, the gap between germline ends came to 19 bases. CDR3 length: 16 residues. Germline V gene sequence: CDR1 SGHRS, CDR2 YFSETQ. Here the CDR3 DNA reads TGCGCCAGCAGCCCGCAAAGTGGGGGGGCCGATCAGCCCCAGCATTTT. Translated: CASSPQSGGADQPQHF.

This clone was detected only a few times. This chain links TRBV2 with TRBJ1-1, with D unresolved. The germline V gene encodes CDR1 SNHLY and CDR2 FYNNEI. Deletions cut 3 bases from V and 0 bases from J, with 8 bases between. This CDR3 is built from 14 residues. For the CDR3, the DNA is TGTGCCAGCAGTGAGGGGTCCTTGAACACTGAAGCTTTCTTT. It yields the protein CASSEGSLNTEAFF.

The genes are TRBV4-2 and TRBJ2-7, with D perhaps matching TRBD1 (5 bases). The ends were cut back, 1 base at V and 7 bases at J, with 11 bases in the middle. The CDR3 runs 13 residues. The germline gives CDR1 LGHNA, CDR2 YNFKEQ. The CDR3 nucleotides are TGTGCCAGCAGCCAAGGGCAGGGTCGGGAGCAGTACTTC. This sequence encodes CASSQGQGREQYF.

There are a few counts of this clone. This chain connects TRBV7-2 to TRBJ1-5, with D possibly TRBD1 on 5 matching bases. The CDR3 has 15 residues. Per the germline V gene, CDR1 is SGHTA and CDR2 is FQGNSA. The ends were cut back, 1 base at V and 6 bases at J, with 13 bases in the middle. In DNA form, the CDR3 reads TGTGCCAGCAGCTTAGGGGTAGGGGCCCCTCAGCCCCAGCATTTT. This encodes CASSLGVGAPQPQHF.

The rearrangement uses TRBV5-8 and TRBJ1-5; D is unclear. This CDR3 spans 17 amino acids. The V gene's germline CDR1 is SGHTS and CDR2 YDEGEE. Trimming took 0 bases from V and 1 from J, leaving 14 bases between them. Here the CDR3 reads CASSLAVWGRSNQPQHF. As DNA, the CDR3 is TGTGCCAGCAGCTTGGCGGTTTGGGGAAGGAGCAATCAGCCCCAGCATTTT.

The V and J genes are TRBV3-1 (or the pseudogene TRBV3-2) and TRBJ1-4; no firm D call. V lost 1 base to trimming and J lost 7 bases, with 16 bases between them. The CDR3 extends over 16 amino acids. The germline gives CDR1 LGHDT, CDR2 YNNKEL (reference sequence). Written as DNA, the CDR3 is TGTGCCAGCAGCCAAGTAGAGTCATCTCGATTTGAAAAACTGTTTTTT. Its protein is CASSQVESSRFEKLFF.

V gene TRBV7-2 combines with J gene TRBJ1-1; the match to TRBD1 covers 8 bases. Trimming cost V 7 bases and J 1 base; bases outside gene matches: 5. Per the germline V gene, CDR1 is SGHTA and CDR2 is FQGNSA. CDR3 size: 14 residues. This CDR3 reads CASTPGQENTEAFF. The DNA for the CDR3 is TGTGCCAGCACCCCGGGACAGGAGAACACTGAAGCTTTCTTT.

In nucleotides, the CDR3 is TGTGCCAGCCGAGAGGGGGGCGGTCAGCACACTGAAGCTTTCTTT. Protein: CASREGGGQHTEAFF. The chain couples TRBV19 to TRBJ1-1; D possibly corresponds to TRBD1 (6 bases). V was pared by 9 bases and J by 3 bases, with 20 bases between. CDR3 length equals 15 residues. Germline CDR1 reads LNHDA; CDR2 reads SQIVND (reference sequence).

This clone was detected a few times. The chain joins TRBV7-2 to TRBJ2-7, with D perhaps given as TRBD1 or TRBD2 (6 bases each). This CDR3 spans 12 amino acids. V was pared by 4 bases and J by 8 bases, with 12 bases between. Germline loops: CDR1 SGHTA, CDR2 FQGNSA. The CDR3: CASSSYGGQQYF. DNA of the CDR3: TGTGCCAGCAGCTCTTATGGGGGGCAGCAGTACTTC.

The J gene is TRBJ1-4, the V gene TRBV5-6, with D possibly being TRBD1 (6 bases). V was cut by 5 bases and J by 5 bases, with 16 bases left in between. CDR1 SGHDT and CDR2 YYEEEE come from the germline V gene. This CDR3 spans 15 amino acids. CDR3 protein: CASSHSQGLNEKLFF. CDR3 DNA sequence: TGTGCCAGCAGTCATTCACAGGGATTGAATGAAAAACTGTTTTTT.

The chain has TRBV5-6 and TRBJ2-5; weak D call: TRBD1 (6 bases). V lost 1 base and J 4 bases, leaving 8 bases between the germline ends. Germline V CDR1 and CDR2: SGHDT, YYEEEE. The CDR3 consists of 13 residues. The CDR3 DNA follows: TGTGCCAGCAGCTTGAGGACAGTAGAGACCCAGTACTTC. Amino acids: CASSLRTVETQYF.

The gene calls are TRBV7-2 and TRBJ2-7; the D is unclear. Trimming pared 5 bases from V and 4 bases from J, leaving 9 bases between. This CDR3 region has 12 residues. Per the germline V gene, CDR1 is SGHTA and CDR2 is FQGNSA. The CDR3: CASSPMGYEQYF. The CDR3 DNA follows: TGTGCCAGCAGCCCAATGGGGTACGAGCAGTACTTC.

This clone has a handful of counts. The CDR3 DNA reads as TGTGCCAGCAGTCACCGACAGGGGCGCCCATACGAGCAGTACTTC. It specifies CASSHRQGRPYEQYF. The J gene is TRBJ2-7, the V gene TRBV27, with TRBD1 identical over 8 bases. The V gene's germline CDR1 is MNHEY and CDR2 SMNVEV (reference sequence). Trimming removed 5 bases from V and 4 bases from J; junction bases left unmatched: 10. The length of the CDR3 is 15 residues.

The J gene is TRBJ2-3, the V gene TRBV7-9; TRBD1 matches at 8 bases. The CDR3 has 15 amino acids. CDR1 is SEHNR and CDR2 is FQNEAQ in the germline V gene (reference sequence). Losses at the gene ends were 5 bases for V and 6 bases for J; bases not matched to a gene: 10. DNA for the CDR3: TGTGCCAGCAGCCCAGTTGGACAGGGTGGGGATACGCAGTATTTT. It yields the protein CASSPVGQGGDTQYF.

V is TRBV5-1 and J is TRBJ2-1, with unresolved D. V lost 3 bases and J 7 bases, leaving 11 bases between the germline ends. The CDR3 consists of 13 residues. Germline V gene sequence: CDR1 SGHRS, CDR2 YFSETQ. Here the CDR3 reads CASSYNTGNEQFF. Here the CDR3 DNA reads TGCGCCAGCAGCTACAACACCGGGAATGAGCAGTTCTTC. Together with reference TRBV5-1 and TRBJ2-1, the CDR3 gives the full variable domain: KAGVTQTPRYLIKTRGQQVTLSCSPISGHRSVSWYQQTPGQGLQFLFEYFSETQRNKGNFPGRFSGRQFSNSRSEMNVSTLELGDSALYLCASSYNTGNEQFFGPGTRLTVL.

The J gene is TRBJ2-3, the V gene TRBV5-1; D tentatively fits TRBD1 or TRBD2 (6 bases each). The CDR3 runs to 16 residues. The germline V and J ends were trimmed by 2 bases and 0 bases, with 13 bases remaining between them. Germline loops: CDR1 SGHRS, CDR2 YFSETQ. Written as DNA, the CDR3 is TGCGCCAGCAGCTTAGGGGGGCCCGGTAGCACAGATACGCAGTATTTT. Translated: CASSLGGPGSTDTQYF.

CDR3 protein: CASSLDAAERYEQYF. As DNA, the CDR3 is TGTGCCAGCAGCTTAGACGCGGCGGAGCGCTACGAGCAGTACTTC. V gene TRBV7-6 combines with J gene TRBJ2-7; the D is unclear. V lost 1 base, J lost 3 bases, and 13 bases lay in between. Looked up from germline, CDR1 is SGHVS and CDR2 is FNYEAQ. This CDR3 is built from 15 residues.

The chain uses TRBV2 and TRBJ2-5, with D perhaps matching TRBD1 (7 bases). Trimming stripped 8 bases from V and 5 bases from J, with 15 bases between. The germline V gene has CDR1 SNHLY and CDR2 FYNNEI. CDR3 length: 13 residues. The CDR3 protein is CASSKGAGETQYF. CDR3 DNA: TGTGCCAGCTCCAAGGGGGCGGGGGAGACCCAGTACTTC.